These T cell receptor beta chains were read from a single sample in a study of blood T cell repertoires in COVID-19. Clones were read by immunoSEQ multiplex PCR, and TCRdb kept only the in-frame ones, dropping some. The data contain 110,000 to 150,000 clones, roughly four fifths of them singletons. The sample was peripheral blood. The receptors were sampled from a man of 80 years or more with acute or convalescent COVID-19. CDR3s include the opening cysteine and the closing phenylalanine or tryptophan. A D gene is named only where the DNA matches it firmly. Expanded clones get a size class; other rows say once, few or many, or leave the size out.

D,V,size,length,J,CDR3,DNA
.,TRBV2,once,16,TRBJ1-4,CASSVTPPATNEKLFF,TGTGCCAGCAGTGTTACCCCTCCAGCAACTAATGAAAAACTGTTTTTT
.,TRBV18,.,13,TRBJ2-7,CASSPGPSYEQYF,TGTGCCAGCTCACCAGGGCCTTCCTACGAGCAGTACTTC
TRBD1,TRBV19,few,15,TRBJ1-5,CASFSGTGENQPQHF,TGTGCCAGTTTTTCCGGGACAGGAGAGAATCAGCCCCAGCATTTT
TRBD2,TRBV7-2,once,15,TRBJ2-7,CASSTLAGGLYEQYF,TGTGCCAGCAGCACACTAGCGGGGGGCCTCTACGAGCAGTACTTC
.,TRBV7-2,few,13,TRBJ1-1,CASRRQSNTEAFF,TGTGCCAGCAGACGACAATCGAACACTGAAGCTTTCTTT
TRBD1,TRBV2,few,13,TRBJ2-5,CASSLTGEETQYF,TGTGCCAGCAGCTTGACAGGGGAAGAGACCCAGTACTTC
.,TRBV5-6,once,13,TRBJ2-5,CASSVPGGKTQYF,TGTGCCAGCAGCGTTCCCGGGGGAAAGACCCAGTACTTC
.,TRBV6-6,.,13,TRBJ1-1,CASSLGRGTEAFF,TGTGCCAGCAGTCTGGGGCGCGGCACTGAAGCTTTCTTT
TRBD1,TRBV28,.,14,TRBJ1-5,CASSSRTGDQPQHF,TGTGCCAGCAGTTCTAGGACAGGGGATCAGCCCCAGCATTTT
TRBD2,TRBV29-1,.,15,TRBJ2-7,CSVEGAAGGTYEQYF,TGCAGCGTTGAAGGGGCAGCGGGGGGCACCTACGAGCAGTACTTC
TRBD2,TRBV3-1/TRBV3-2,few,15,TRBJ2-1,CASSQRSGGADEQFF,TGTGCCAGCAGCCAACGTAGCGGGGGGGCCGATGAGCAGTTCTTC
TRBD1,TRBV5-4,.,14,TRBJ1-4,CASSLGTGQEKLFF,TGTGCCAGCAGTTTGGGGACAGGTCAAGAAAAACTGTTTTTT
.,TRBV19,.,13,TRBJ1-1,CASSANPGSKAFF,TGTGCCAGTAGTGCGAACCCGGGGTCGAAAGCTTTCTTT
.,TRBV19,.,12,TRBJ1-5,CASSIPNIPQHF,TGTGCCAGTAGTATCCCCAACATCCCCCAGCATTTT
.,TRBV19,.,16,TRBJ2-6,CASSIDLPTGANVLTF,TGTGCCAGTAGTATAGATCTACCCACTGGGGCCAACGTCCTGACTTTC
.,TRBV3-1/TRBV3-2,few,15,TRBJ2-6,CASSQGGSGANVLTF,TGTGCCAGCAGCCAAGGCGGCTCTGGGGCCAACGTCCTGACTTTC
.,TRBV24-1,few,15,TRBJ1-5,CATSPQGRADQPQHF,TGTGCCACCAGTCCCCAGGGCAGGGCCGATCAGCCCCAGCATTTT
TRBD2,TRBV30,.,15,TRBJ2-3,CAWRPSGGATDTQYF,TGTGCCTGGAGACCTAGCGGGGGGGCGACAGATACGCAGTATTTT
TRBD2,TRBV28,.,17,TRBJ2-1,CASSPASGGSSYNEQFF,TGTGCCAGCAGCCCCGCTAGCGGGGGTAGCTCCTACAATGAGCAGTTCTTC
TRBD1,TRBV3-1/TRBV3-2,.,16,TRBJ1-1,CASSQVRGRGDTEAFF,TGTGCCAGCAGCCAAGTGAGGGGGCGCGGGGACACTGAAGCTTTCTTT
TRBD1,TRBV5-1,.,17,TRBJ1-2,CASSENLRDRGPRGYTF,TGCGCCAGCAGCGAAAACCTTCGGGACAGGGGGCCTCGGGGCTACACCTTC
.,TRBV5-4,once,15,TRBJ2-7,CASSAGLETVYEQYF,TGTGCCAGCAGCGCGGGTCTTGAGACCGTCTACGAGCAGTACTTC
.,TRBV7-2,.,15,TRBJ1-2,CASSLGLTEWGGYTF,TGTGCCAGCAGCTTAGGACTGACAGAATGGGGTGGCTACACCTTC
TRBD1,TRBV28,.,16,TRBJ1-4,CASSSPIQGGNEKLFF,TGTGCCAGCAGTTCACCAATACAGGGGGGGAATGAAAAACTGTTTTTT
.,TRBV5-6,.,15,TRBJ2-2,CASSLVDRNTGELFF,TGTGCCAGCAGCTTGGTGGACAGGAACACCGGGGAGCTGTTTTTT
TRBD2,TRBV5-1,.,16,TRBJ2-1,CASSWGGSDYQDEQFF,TGCGCCAGCAGCTGGGGGGGATCCGACTACCAGGACGAGCAGTTCTTC
.,TRBV12-2,.,14,TRBJ1-6,CASRLARQGPSLHF,TGTGCAAGTCGCTTAGCGCGACAGGGCCCTTCCCTCCACTTT
.,TRBV7-2,.,15,TRBJ2-7,CASSLIRTFVYEQYF,TGTGCCAGCAGCTTAATCCGGACTTTTGTCTACGAGCAGTACTTC